Listed here is a single T cell receptor beta chain. Mismatch with germline at one junction end may stem from a read error. The entry originates in a study of blood T cell repertoires in COVID-19. Study as a whole: Whether acute or convalescent, the COVID-19 samples came from the United States, Italy and Spain. The analysed material was cDNA or gDNA that came from T cells, B-cell-depleted T cells, or PBMCs.

As handled by the study authors: It was from reference gene primer amplification that nucleated cell counts were estimated. The assay was immunoSEQ multiplex PCR, and TCRdb's table has in-frame clones only and misses some. The V and J calls and the clone size are those of that table, but D and trimming were determined from the DNA. The sample records 110,000 to 150,000 clones, over 75% being singletons. The CDR3 runs 13 residues. Germline V CDR1 and CDR2: SQVTM, ANQGSEA. The sequenced sample consisted of peripheral blood. J is TRBJ1-1 and V is TRBV29-1, with 10 bases matching TRBD1. The clonotype comes from a man aged 45-65 years with acute or convalescent COVID-19. CDR3 nucleotides: TGCAGCGTTGAGGGGGACAGGGGACCTGAGGCTTTCTTT. Amino acid sequence: CSVEGDRGPEAFF.